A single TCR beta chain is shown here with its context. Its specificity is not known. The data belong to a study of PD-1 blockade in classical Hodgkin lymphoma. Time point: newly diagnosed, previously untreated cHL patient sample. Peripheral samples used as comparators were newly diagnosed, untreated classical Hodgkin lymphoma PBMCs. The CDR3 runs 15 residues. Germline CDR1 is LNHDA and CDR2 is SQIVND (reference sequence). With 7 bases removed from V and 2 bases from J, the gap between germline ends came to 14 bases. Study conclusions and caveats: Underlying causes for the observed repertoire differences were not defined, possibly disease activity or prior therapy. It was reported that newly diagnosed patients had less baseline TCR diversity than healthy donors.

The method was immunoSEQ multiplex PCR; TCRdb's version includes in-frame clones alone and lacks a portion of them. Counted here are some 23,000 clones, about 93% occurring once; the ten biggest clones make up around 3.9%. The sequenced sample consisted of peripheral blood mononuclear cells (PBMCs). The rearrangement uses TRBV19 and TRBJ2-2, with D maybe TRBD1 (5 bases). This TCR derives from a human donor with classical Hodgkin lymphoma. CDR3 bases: TGTGCCAGTACTGTAATGGGGCGTAACACCGGGGAGCTGTTTTTT. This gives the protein CASTVMGRNTGELFF.